This TCR beta chain was captured in a study of cytomegalovirus exposure and HLA in healthy donors. Findings and limits, study-wide: It was assumed in the presence/absence analyses that sequencing depth was roughly uniform across donors. Three chains tied to CMV proved CMV antigen-specific in vitro. Exclusion as indistinguishable affected some V segments, including TRBV6-2 and TRBV6-3.

The study ran its PCR with 60 Vbeta and 13 Jbeta primers. The assay was immunoSEQ multiplex PCR, and TCRdb's table has in-frame clones only and misses some. The table has about 150,000 clones, 70% to 80% seen once; the top ten hold less than 8.5%. Points on this clone: The target antigen is unknown.

Trimming cost V 1 base and J 9 bases, with 9 bases left between them. There are 12 residues in the CDR3. Germline V gene data show CDR1 as KGHSH and CDR2 as LQKENI. The sequenced material came from PBMCs. The chain uses TRBV18 and TRBJ1-2; D might be TRBD1 (6 bases). This sequence originates from a man between 25 and 39 years old in good health and CMV-seropositive. The CDR3 region has the DNA TGTGCCAGCTCACCACTACAGGGAAGCTACACCTTC. Translated: CASSPLQGSYTF.